This T cell receptor beta chain was sequenced during a study of identical twins. Germline values: CDR1 LNHNV, CDR2 YYDKDF (reference sequence). Trimming took 5 bases from V and 5 from J, leaving 12 bases between them. The CDR3 runs to 13 residues. Study-wide results and caveats: Cord blood beta clonotypes that were abundant carried fewer insertions, and memory repertoires showed no such trend.

This clonotype was found a few times. Its antigen is still unknown. MiXCR was run by TCRdb on the 5' RACE reads, yielding one entry per CDR3 protein. In the table there are 400,000 to 500,000 distinct CDR3 sequences, less than 20% of which are singletons. The chain employs TRBV15 and TRBJ1-1; tentatively, D is TRBD1 (5 bases). The TCR originated in a middle-aged man in good health. Sequenced input: naive T cells sorted from blood. The CDR3 loop reads CATSGRELTEAFF. As DNA, the CDR3 is TGTGCCACCAGCGGCAGGGAGTTAACTGAAGCTTTCTTT.